This T cell receptor (beta chain) was found in a study of early stage breast cancer tumors. About the research overall: Of around 16 invasive breast tumors, about a dozen were hormone receptor-positive, HER2-negative.

On this clone: The antigen is not known.

Assay used: immunoSEQ multiplex PCR; TCRdb lists only in-frame clones, some missing. The sample holds 50,000 to 65,000 clones, 65% to 80% seen once. General study points: Tumor and normal breast were distinguished via blood comparison in about 90% of the 16 patients.

CDR1 is GTSNPN and CDR2 is SVGIG in the germline V gene (reference sequence). The V segment lost 0 bases and the J segment 4 bases; nucleotides outside the gene matches: 6. The CDR3 has 16 amino acids. What was sequenced was blood. The source of this sequence is a person aged 30 to 39 with breast cancer. The chain employs TRBV30 and TRBJ1-2; TRBD1 matches 12 bases. The CDR3 protein is CAWSVGTGGASYGYTF. The CDR3 DNA reads TGTGCCTGGAGTGTCGGGACAGGGGGCGCTAGCTATGGCTACACCTTC.